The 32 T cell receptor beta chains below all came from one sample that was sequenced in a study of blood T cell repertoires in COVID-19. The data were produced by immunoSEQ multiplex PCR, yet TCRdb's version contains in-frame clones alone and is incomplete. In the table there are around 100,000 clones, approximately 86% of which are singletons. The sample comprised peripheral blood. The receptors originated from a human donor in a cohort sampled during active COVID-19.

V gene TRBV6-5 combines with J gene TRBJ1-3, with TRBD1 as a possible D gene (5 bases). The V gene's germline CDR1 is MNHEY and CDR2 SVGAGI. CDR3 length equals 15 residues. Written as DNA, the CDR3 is TGTGCAGTCGGGCGGGGCACGAAATTTGGAAACACCATATATTTT. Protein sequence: CAVGRGTKFGNTIYF.

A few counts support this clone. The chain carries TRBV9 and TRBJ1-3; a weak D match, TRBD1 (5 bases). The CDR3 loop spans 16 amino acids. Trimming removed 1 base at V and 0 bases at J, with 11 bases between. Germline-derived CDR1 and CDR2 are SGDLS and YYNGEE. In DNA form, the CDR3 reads TGTGCCAGCAGCGTACGGCCCGGGGGCTCTGGAAACACCATATATTTT. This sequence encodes CASSVRPGGSGNTIYF.

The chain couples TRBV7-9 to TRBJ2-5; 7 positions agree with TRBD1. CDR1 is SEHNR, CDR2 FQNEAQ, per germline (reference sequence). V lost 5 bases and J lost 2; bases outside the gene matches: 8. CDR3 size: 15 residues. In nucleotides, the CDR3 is TGTGCCAGCAGCCCCAGGGGGATGGGGCAAGAGACCCAGTACTTC. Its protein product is CASSPRGMGQETQYF.

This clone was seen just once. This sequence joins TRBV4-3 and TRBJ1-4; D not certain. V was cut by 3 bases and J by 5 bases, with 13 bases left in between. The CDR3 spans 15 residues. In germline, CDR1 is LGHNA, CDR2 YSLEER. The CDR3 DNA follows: TGCGCCAGCAGCCAGAGGGAAGGGAGAAATGAAAAACTGTTTTTT. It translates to CASSQREGRNEKLFF.

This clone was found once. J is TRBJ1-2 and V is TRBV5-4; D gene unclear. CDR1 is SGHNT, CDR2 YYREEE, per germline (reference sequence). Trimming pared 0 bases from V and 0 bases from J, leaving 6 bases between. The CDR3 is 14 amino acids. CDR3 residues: CASSLGGANYGYTF. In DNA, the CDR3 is TGTGCCAGCAGCTTGGGTGGAGCTAACTATGGCTACACCTTC. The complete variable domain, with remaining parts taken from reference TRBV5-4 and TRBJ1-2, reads ETGVTQSPTHLIKTRGQQVTLRCSSQSGHNTVSWYQQALGQGPQFIFQYYREEENGRGNFPPRFSGLQFPNYSSELNVNALELDDSALYLCASSLGGANYGYTFGSGTRLTVV.

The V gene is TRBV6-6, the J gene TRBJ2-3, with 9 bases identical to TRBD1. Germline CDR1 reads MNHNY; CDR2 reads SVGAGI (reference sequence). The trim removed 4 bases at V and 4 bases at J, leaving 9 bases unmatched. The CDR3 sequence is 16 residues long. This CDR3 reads CASSFKTGTGSDTQYF. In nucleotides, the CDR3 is TGTGCCAGCAGTTTCAAAACCGGGACAGGGTCAGATACGCAGTATTTT.

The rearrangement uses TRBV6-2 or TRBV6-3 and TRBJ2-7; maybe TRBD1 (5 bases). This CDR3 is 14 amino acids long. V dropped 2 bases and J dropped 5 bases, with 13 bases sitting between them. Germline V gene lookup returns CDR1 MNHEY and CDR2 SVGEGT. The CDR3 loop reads CASSYGQGIHEQYF. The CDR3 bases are TGTGCCAGCAGTTACGGTCAGGGAATCCACGAGCAGTACTTC.

Here the CDR3 reads CATSEGPGQAFNHEQYF. In DNA form, the CDR3 reads TGTGCCACCAGTGAAGGACCGGGACAGGCTTTCAACCACGAGCAGTACTTC. This rearrangement joins TRBV24-1 to TRBJ2-7; 8 nucleotides align to TRBD1. Germline CDR1 reads KGHDR; CDR2 reads SFDVKD. The trim removed 4 bases at V and 5 bases at J, leaving 15 bases unmatched. The CDR3 length is 17 residues.

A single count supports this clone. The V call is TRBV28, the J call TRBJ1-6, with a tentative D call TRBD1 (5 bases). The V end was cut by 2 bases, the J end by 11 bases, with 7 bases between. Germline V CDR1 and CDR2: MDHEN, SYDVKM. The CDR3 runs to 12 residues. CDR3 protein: CASSLRGTPLHF. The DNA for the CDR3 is TGTGCCAGCAGTTTAAGGGGCACACCCCTCCACTTT.

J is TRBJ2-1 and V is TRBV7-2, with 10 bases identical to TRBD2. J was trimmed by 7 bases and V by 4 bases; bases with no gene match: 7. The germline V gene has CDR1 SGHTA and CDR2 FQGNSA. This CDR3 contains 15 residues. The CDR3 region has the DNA TGTGCCAGCAGCTCTTTAGCGGGAGGATATAATGAGCAGTTCTTC. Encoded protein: CASSSLAGGYNEQFF.

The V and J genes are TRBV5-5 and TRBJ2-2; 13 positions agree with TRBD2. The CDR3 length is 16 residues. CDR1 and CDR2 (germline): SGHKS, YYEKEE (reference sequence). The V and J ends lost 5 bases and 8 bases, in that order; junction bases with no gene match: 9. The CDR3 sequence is CASSSGTSGKSGELFF. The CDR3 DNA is TGTGCCAGCAGTTCCGGGACTAGCGGGAAATCTGGGGAGCTGTTTTTT.

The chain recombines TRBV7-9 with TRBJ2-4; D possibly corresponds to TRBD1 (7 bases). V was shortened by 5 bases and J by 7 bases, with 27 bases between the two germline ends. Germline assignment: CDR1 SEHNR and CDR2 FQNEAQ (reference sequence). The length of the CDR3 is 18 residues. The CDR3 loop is CASSRPPRGPSGGNIQYF. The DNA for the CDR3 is TGTGCCAGCAGCCGACCCCCACGCGGACCTTCAGGGGGGAACATTCAGTACTTC.

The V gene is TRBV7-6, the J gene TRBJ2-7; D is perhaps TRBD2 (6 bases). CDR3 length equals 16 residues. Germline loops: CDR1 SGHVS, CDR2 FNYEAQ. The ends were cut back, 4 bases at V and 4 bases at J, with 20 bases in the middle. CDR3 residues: CASSSRLSAGGYEQYF. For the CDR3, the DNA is TGTGCCAGCAGCTCCCGCCTTTCAGCGGGTGGGTACGAGCAGTACTTC.

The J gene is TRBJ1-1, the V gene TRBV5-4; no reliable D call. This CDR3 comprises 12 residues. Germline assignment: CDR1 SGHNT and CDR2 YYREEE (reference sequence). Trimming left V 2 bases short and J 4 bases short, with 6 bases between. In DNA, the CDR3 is TGTGCCAGCAGCTTTGCGGCCACTGAAGCTTTCTTT. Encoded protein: CASSFAATEAFF.

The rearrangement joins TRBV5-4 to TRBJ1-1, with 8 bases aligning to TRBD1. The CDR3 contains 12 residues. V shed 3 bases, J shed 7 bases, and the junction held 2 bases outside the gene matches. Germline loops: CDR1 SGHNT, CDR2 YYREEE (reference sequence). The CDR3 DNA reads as TGTGCCAGCAGCTGGACAGGGAATGAAGCTTTCTTT. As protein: CASSWTGNEAFF.

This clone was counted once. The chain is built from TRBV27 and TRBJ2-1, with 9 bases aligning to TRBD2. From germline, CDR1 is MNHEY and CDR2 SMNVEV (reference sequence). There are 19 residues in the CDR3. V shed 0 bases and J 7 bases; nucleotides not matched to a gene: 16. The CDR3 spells CASSLSGGSGGRALNEQFF. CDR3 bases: TGTGCCAGCAGTTTATCCGGTGGGTCTGGCGGGAGGGCCCTAAATGAGCAGTTCTTC.

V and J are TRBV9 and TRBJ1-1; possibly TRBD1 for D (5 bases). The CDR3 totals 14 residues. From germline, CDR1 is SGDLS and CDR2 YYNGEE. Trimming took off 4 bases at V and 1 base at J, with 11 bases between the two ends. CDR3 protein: CASSPRGANTEAFF. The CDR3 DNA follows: TGTGCCAGCAGCCCCCGCGGGGCGAACACTGAAGCTTTCTTT.

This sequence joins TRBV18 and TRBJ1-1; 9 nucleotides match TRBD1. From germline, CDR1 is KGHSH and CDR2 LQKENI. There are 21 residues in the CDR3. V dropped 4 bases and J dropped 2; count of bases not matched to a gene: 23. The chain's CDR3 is CASSLNPHNPGTGWVNTEAFF. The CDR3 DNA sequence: TGTGCCAGCTCACTGAATCCACATAACCCCGGGACAGGGTGGGTTAACACTGAAGCTTTCTTT.

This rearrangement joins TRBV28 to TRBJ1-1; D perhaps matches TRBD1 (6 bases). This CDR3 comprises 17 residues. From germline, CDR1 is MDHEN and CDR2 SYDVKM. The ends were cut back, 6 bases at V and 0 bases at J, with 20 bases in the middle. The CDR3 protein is CASSKQGGGLMNTEAFF. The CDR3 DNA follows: TGTGCCAGCAGCAAACAGGGTGGCGGTCTCATGAACACTGAAGCTTTCTTT. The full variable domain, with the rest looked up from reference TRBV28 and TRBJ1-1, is DVKVTQSSRYLVKRTGEKVFLECVQDMDHENMFWYRQDPGLGLRLIYFSYDVKMKEKGDIPEGYSVSREKKERFSLILESASTNQTSMYLCASSKQGGGLMNTEAFFGQGTRLTVV.

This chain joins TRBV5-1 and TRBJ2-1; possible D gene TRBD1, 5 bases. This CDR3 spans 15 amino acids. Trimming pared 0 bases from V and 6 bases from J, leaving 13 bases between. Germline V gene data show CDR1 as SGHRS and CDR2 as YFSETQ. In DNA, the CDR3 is TGCGCCAGCAGCTTGGGGGGCTGGAGACCCAATGAGCAGTTCTTC. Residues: CASSLGGWRPNEQFF.

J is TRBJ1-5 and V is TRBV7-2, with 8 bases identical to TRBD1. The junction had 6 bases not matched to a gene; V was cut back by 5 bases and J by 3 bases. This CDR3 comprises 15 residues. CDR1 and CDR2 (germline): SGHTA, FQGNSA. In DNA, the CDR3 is TGTGCCAGCAGCACGGACAGGGATGTCAATCAGCCCCAGCATTTT. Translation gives CASSTDRDVNQPQHF. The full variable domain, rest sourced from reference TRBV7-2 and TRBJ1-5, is GAGVSQSPSNKVTEKGKDVELRCDPISGHTALYWYRQSLGQGLEFLIYFQGNSAPDKSGLPSDRFSAERTGGSVSTLTIQRTQQEDSAVYLCASSTDRDVNQPQHFGDGTRLSIL.

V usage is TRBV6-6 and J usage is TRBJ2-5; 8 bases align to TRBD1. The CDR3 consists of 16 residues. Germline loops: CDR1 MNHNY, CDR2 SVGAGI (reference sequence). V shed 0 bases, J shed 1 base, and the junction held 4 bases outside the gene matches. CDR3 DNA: TGTGCCAGCAGTTACTCACAGGGGGTCCCCCAAGAGACCCAGTACTTC. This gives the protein CASSYSQGVPQETQYF.

CDR3 sequence: CASTIRLAGRYEQYF. In nucleotides, the CDR3 is TGTGCCAGCACCATTAGACTAGCGGGAAGGTACGAGCAGTACTTC. V is TRBV13 and J is TRBJ2-7; 11 nucleotides match TRBD2. The CDR3 spans 15 residues. Losses at the gene ends were 7 bases for V and 4 bases for J; bases not matched to a gene: 9. The germline V gene encodes CDR1 PRHDT and CDR2 FYEKMQ (reference sequence).

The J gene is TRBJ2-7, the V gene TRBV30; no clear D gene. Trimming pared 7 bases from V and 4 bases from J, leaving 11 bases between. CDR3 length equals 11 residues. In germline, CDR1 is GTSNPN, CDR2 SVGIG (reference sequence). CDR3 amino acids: CAYKTMYEQYF. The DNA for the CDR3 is TGTGCCTACAAAACGATGTACGAGCAGTACTTC. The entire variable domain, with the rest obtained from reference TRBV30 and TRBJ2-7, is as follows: SQTIHQWPATLVQPVGSPLSLECTVEGTSNPNLYWYRQAAGRGLQLLFYSVGIGQISSEVPQNLSASRPQDRQFILSSKKLLLSDSGFYLCAYKTMYEQYFGPGTRLTVT.

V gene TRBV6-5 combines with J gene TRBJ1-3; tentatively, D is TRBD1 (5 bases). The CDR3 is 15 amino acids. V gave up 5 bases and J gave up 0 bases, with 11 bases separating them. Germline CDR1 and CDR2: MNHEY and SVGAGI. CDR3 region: CASSPQGSSGNTIYF. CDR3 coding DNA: TGTGCCAGCAGTCCCCAGGGTAGCTCTGGAAACACCATATATTTT.

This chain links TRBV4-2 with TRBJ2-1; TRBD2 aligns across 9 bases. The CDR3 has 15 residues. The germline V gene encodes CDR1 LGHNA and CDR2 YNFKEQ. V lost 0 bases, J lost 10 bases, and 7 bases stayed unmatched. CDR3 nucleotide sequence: TGTGCCAGCAGCCAAGAGTTGCGGGAGGGCGGCGAGCAGTTCTTC. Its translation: CASSQELREGGEQFF.

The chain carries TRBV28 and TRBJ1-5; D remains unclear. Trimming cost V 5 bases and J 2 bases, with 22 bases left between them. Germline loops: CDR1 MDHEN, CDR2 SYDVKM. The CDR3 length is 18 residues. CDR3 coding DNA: TGTGCCAGCAGTCCGTATTACCAGGCCGGCCTCCGCAATCAGCCCCAGCATTTT. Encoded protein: CASSPYYQAGLRNQPQHF.

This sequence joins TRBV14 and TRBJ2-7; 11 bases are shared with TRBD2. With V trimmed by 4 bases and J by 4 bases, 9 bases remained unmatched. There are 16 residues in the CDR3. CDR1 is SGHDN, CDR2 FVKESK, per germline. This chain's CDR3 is CASSPLAGGPLYEQYF. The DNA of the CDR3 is TGTGCCAGCAGCCCGTTAGCGGGAGGGCCTCTTTACGAGCAGTACTTC.

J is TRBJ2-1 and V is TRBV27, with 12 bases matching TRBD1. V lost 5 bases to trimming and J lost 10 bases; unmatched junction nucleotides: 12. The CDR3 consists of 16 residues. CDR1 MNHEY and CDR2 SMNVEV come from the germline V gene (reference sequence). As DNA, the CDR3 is TGTGCCAGCAGTCTGGTTACCGGGACAGGGGGCAACGAGCAGTTCTTC. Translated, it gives CASSLVTGTGGNEQFF.

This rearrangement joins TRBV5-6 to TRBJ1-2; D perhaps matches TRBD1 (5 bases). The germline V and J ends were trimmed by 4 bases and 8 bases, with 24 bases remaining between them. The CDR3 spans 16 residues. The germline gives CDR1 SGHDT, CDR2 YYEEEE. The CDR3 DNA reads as TGTGCCAGCAGCACCCCTGGTGGTCGGGGGAACGGCGGCTACACCTTC. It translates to CASSTPGGRGNGGYTF.

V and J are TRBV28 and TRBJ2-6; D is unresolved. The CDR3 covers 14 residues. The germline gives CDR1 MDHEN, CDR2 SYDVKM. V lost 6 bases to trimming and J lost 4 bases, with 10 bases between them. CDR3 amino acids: CASRRRSGANVLTF. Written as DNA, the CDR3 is TGTGCCAGCAGGCGAAGATCAGGGGCCAACGTCCTGACTTTC.

CDR3 coding DNA: TGTGCCACCAGCAGAGAGTTGGACAGGGGTGAGCAGTACTTC. Its translation is CATSRELDRGEQYF. V is TRBV15 and J is TRBJ2-7; 9 bases map to TRBD1. Germline assignment: CDR1 LNHNV and CDR2 YYDKDF (reference sequence). The CDR3 spans 14 residues. The V and J ends lost 0 bases and 7 bases, in that order; junction bases with no gene match: 4.